This T cell receptor (beta chain) was obtained from a study of graft-versus-host responses after intestinal transplantation. Overall study context: Recipients underwent multivisceral, liver-intestinal, or isolated intestinal transplants. Anti-thymocyte globulin induction was given to all recipients, followed by tacrolimus and steroids for approximately three years.

This table comes from immunoSEQ multiplex PCR, and its TCRdb copy is limited to in-frame clones, with some not included. The sample contains some 39,000 clones, about 90% of which appear only once. The CDR3 spans 13 residues. The germline gives CDR1 PRHDT, CDR2 FYEKMQ (reference sequence). Trimming cost V 4 bases and J 6 bases, with 9 bases left between them. The sequencing used PBMCs, collected about 270 days after transplant. The TCR comes from a human patient who received an intestinal transplant, so some T cells may come from the graft donor. V is TRBV13 and J is TRBJ1-4; D gene ambiguous. Here the CDR3 DNA reads TGTGCCAGCAGCTCCGGGATAGATGAAAAACTGTTTTTT. Translation: CASSSGIDEKLFF.